This record concerns one T cell receptor beta chain sequence. Germline CDR1 reads DFQATT; CDR2 reads SNEGSKA (reference sequence). CDR3 length: 14 residues. V dropped 2 bases and J dropped 4 bases, with 11 bases sitting between them. The data were obtained in a study of identical twins. TCRdb re-derived calls from the 5' RACE reads in MiXCR, one entry per CDR3 protein. The data show hundreds of thousands of distinct CDR3 sequences, approximately 21% seen once. These data were also reused for a study on T cells expressing NK-cell markers. That paper states: Most of the eight sequenced donors were HCMV-seropositive; one was seronegative.

Sample: PBMCs. This chain uses TRBV20-1 with TRBJ2-2, with D unclear. This TCR came from a woman aged 18-30 years in good health. As DNA, the CDR3 is TGCAGTGCTAGAACCCAAGTCGGCACCGGGGAGCTGTTTTTT. It yields the protein CSARTQVGTGELFF.